These 16 T cell receptor beta chains originate from one sample sequenced in a study of T-cell memory formation after mild COVID-19. TCRdb used MiXCR to reprocess the 5' RACE reads, holding one entry per CDR3 protein. The sample shows over 45,000 distinct CDR3 sequences, approximately 9% of them seen only once. Sequences were obtained from PBMCs or a T cell subset sorted from them (not recorded which). The receptors here all came from an adult woman who had mild COVID-19 (a few samples of this study predate the infection). Cell type and time point are not known.

The sample holds a few counts of this clonotype. CDR3 amino acids: CASSGQKNTEAFF. In nucleotides, the CDR3 is TGCGCCAGCAGTGGACAGAAGAACACTGAAGCTTTCTTT. The genes are TRBV10-2 and TRBJ1-1; possibly TRBD1 for D (5 bases). The CDR3 sequence is 13 residues long. Germline assignment: CDR1 WSHSY and CDR2 SAAADI. The V end lost 4 bases, the J end lost 1 base, and 7 bases lay between the germline ends.

The chain employs TRBV27 and TRBJ1-2, with D maybe TRBD1 (6 bases). Germline CDR1 and CDR2: MNHEY and SMNVEV (reference sequence). V lost 3 bases and J lost 7, with 15 bases in between. The CDR3 is made up of 14 amino acids. The CDR3 coding sequence is TGTGCCAGCAGTTTTTCGGGACAAATGGGTGGCTACACCTTC. It encodes CASSFSGQMGGYTF.

The chain has TRBV19 and TRBJ2-3, with TRBD2 identical over 8 bases. J was trimmed by 0 bases and V by 5 bases; bases with no gene match: 10. The germline V gene has CDR1 LNHDA and CDR2 SQIVND (reference sequence). The CDR3 covers 17 residues. DNA of the CDR3: TGTGCCAGTAGTGCCCGTTACATAGCGGGGAGCACAGATACGCAGTATTTT. This gives the protein CASSARYIAGSTDTQYF. The complete variable domain, with remaining parts taken from reference TRBV19 and TRBJ2-3, reads DGGITQSPKYLFRKEGQNVTLSCEQNLNHDAMYWYRQDPGQGLRLIYYSQIVNDFQKGDIAEGYSVSREKKESFPLTVTSAQKNPTAFYLCASSARYIAGSTDTQYFGPGTRLTVL.

In this sample, this clonotype turned up many times. The J gene is TRBJ1-1, the V gene TRBV5-1, with D unclear. The CDR3 has 13 amino acids. In germline, CDR1 is SGHRS, CDR2 YFSETQ. The V end lost 2 bases, the J end lost 1 base, and 6 bases lay between the germline ends. The CDR3 DNA reads as TGCGCCAGCAGCTTCGACGGGAACACTGAAGCTTTCTTT. Protein sequence: CASSFDGNTEAFF. Complete variable domain (other parts from reference TRBV5-1 and TRBJ1-1): KAGVTQTPRYLIKTRGQQVTLSCSPISGHRSVSWYQQTPGQGLQFLFEYFSETQRNKGNFPGRFSGRQFSNSRSEMNVSTLELGDSALYLCASSFDGNTEAFFGQGTRLTVV.

This clonotype appeared a few times. The chain recombines TRBV5-1 with TRBJ2-3; D gene uncertain. Trimming shortened V by 3 bases and J by 1 base, and 12 bases separated the two germline ends. Per germline, CDR1 SGHRS and CDR2 YFSETQ. The CDR3 runs 15 residues. CDR3 sequence reads: CASSYNPGGTDTQYF. The CDR3 bases are TGCGCCAGCAGCTACAACCCAGGTGGCACAGATACGCAGTATTTT.

In its sample, this clonotype was seen a few times. This chain links TRBV4-1 with TRBJ2-5, with 7 positions matching TRBD2. Germline CDR1 reads MGHRA; CDR2 reads YSYEKL. This CDR3 comprises 15 residues. V lost 0 bases to trimming and J lost 7 bases; unmatched junction nucleotides: 8. CDR3 in DNA: TGCGCCAGCAGCCAAGATAGGAGGGGCGGGGGGACCCAGTACTTC. Translating it yields CASSQDRRGGGTQYF.

The J gene is TRBJ2-1, the V gene TRBV5-1; 10 positions agree with TRBD2. Germline values: CDR1 SGHRS, CDR2 YFSETQ. V shed 0 bases, J shed 4 bases, and the junction held 4 bases outside the gene matches. This CDR3 region has 16 residues. The CDR3 loop reads CASSLAPSGGYNEQFF. In DNA form, the CDR3 reads TGCGCCAGCAGCTTGGCTCCTAGCGGGGGATACAATGAGCAGTTCTTC.

This clonotype was recorded at least ten times. This chain connects TRBV5-1 to TRBJ2-1; the D call may be TRBD1 or TRBD2 (6 bases each). There are 19 residues in the CDR3. V was shortened by 0 bases and J by 0 bases, with 19 bases between the two germline ends. Germline CDR1 and CDR2: SGHRS and YFSETQ. The CDR3 loop reads CASSLVGAGSRSSYNEQFF. The CDR3 nucleotides read TGCGCCAGCAGCTTGGTGGGGGCGGGGTCCCGAAGCTCCTACAATGAGCAGTTCTTC.

The chain uses TRBV4-1 and TRBJ1-4, with 7 nucleotides matching TRBD1. V trimming: 2 bases; J trimming: 8 bases; junction bases outside the gene matches: 11. Germline CDR1 and CDR2: MGHRA and YSYEKL. This CDR3 spans 16 amino acids. CDR3 loop: CASSQSVTGLGEKLFF. The CDR3 DNA reads TGCGCCAGCAGCCAATCTGTGACAGGGCTAGGGGAAAAACTGTTTTTT.

This clonotype was detected a few times. The chain joins TRBV5-8 to TRBJ1-5; tentatively, D is TRBD1 (5 bases). Germline assignment: CDR1 SGHTS and CDR2 YDEGEE. This CDR3 has 15 residues. V was shortened by 0 bases and J by 7 bases, with 14 bases between the two germline ends. CDR3 coding DNA: TGTGCCAGCAGCTTGGCCGGGGCAGCCGGACAGCCCCAGCATTTT. Translation: CASSLAGAAGQPQHF.

The rearrangement links TRBV15 to TRBJ1-6; a weak D match, TRBD1 (5 bases). This CDR3 is built from 13 residues. Trimming shortened V by 1 base and J by 8 bases, and 6 bases separated the two germline ends. Germline lookup yields CDR1 LNHNV and CDR2 YYDKDF (reference sequence). CDR3 sequence (DNA): TGTGCCACCAGCAGAGTCAGGGATTCACCCCTCCACTTT. It is translated as CATSRVRDSPLHF.

This clonotype was seen a handful of times. The CDR3 nucleotides are TGTGCCAGCAGCGCCACCCTGGGCGAGCAGTTCTTC. This codes for CASSATLGEQFF. This chain uses TRBV7-3 with TRBJ2-1; D is uncertain. Trimming stripped 5 bases from V and 10 bases from J, with 12 bases between. CDR3 length: 12 amino acids. The germline CDR1 and CDR2 sequences are SGHTA and FQGTGA. Looking up the rest from reference TRBV7-3 and TRBJ2-1 gives the full variable domain: GAGVSQTPSNKVTEKGKYVELRCDPISGHTALYWYRQSLGQGPEFLIYFQGTGAADDSGLPNDRFFAVRPEGSVSTLKIQRTERGDSAVYLCASSATLGEQFFGPGTRLTVL.

The rearrangement links TRBV20-1 to TRBJ1-1; tentative D call: TRBD1 (5 bases). Trimming removed 6 bases from V and 2 bases from J, with 10 bases in between. Germline V gene sequence: CDR1 DFQATT, CDR2 SNEGSKA (reference sequence). The CDR3 sequence is 12 residues long. CDR3 in amino acids: CSAMTVNTEAFF. The CDR3 DNA sequence: TGCAGTGCGATGACAGTTAACACTGAAGCTTTCTTT.

This clonotype has more than one count but fewer than ten. The rearrangement uses TRBV12-3 or TRBV12-4 and TRBJ2-1, with a possible D match to TRBD2 (5 bases). The CDR3 is made up of 17 amino acids. Trimming cost V 3 bases and J 7 bases, with 22 bases left between them. The DNA of the CDR3 is TGTGCCAGCAGTTTTCCCAGAGGGCTTCTCCTCGGAAATGAGCAGTTCTTC. It specifies CASSFPRGLLLGNEQFF.

This clonotype was seen more than once but under ten times. The CDR3 loop reads CASSLASDRDTIYF. As DNA, the CDR3 is TGTGCCAGCAGTTTAGCGTCAGATCGTGACACCATATATTTT. V gene TRBV12-3 or TRBV12-4 combines with J gene TRBJ1-3; D remains ambiguous. V gave up 0 bases and J gave up 8 bases, with 11 bases separating them. CDR3 length: 14 residues.

This clonotype came up a few times. The rearrangement joins TRBV3-1 to TRBJ2-5, with 7 bases matching TRBD2. The length of the CDR3 is 14 residues. V lost 8 bases, J lost 5 bases, and 11 bases stayed unmatched. Germline CDR1 LGHDT, CDR2 YNNKEL (reference sequence). CDR3 loop: CASRPRGGTETQYF. The DNA of the CDR3 is TGTGCCAGCCGCCCTAGGGGAGGGACGGAGACCCAGTACTTC.